This T cell receptor beta chain was documented in a study of blood T cell repertoires in COVID-19. Study as a whole: T cells, B-cell-depleted T cells, or PBMCs supplied cDNA or gDNA.

Germline V gives CDR1 MRHNA, CDR2 SNTAGT. V was clipped by 0 bases and J by 3 bases; unmatched bases: 3. This CDR3 has 15 residues. The assay was immunoSEQ multiplex PCR, and TCRdb's table has in-frame clones only and misses some. The sample has 250,000 to 300,000 clones; about 87% are singletons. The TCR originated in a woman aged 35 to 49 with acute or convalescent COVID-19. The V gene is TRBV6-4, the J gene TRBJ2-3; 7 nucleotides align to TRBD2. Source material: peripheral blood. Here the CDR3 DNA reads TGTGCCAGCAGTGACTCAGGGAGGGGAACAGATACGCAGTATTTT. Protein: CASSDSGRGTDTQYF.